This entry lists 17 T cell receptor beta chains sequenced from one sample in a study of OX40 agonist ivuxolimab in advanced cancers. The method was immunoSEQ multiplex PCR; TCRdb's version includes in-frame clones alone and lacks a portion of them. The table has around 25,000 clones, roughly three quarters seen once; the top ten hold approximately 1.5%. The specimen was CD4+ or CD8+ T cells sorted from blood, collected in a trial of the OX40 agonist ivuxolimab. These receptor sequences come from an adult with an advanced solid tumor such as melanoma, head and neck, liver or kidney cancer.

The chain combines TRBV5-1 with TRBJ2-5, with 9 bases identical to TRBD1. The junction had 4 bases not matched to a gene; V was cut back by 4 bases and J by 3 bases. The CDR3 is 14 residues long. The germline V gene has CDR1 SGHRS and CDR2 YFSETQ. The CDR3 is CASSPRDREETQYF. The CDR3 nucleotides are TGCGCCAGCAGCCCCCGGGACAGGGAAGAGACCCAGTACTTC. Drawing the rest from reference TRBV5-1 and TRBJ2-5, the complete variable domain is KAGVTQTPRYLIKTRGQQVTLSCSPISGHRSVSWYQQTPGQGLQFLFEYFSETQRNKGNFPGRFSGRQFSNSRSEMNVSTLELGDSALYLCASSPRDREETQYFGPGTRLLVL.

This chain joins TRBV27 and TRBJ1-2, with 8 bases fitting TRBD1. The CDR3 spans 15 residues. V dropped 1 base and J dropped 3; count of bases not matched to a gene: 4. The V gene's germline CDR1 is MNHEY and CDR2 SMNVEV (reference sequence). The CDR3 DNA follows: TGTGCCAGCAGTTTATTTTCAGGGGGCCACTATGGCTACACCTTC. Translating it yields CASSLFSGGHYGYTF.

The chain uses TRBV28 and TRBJ2-6; 7 nucleotides line up with TRBD1. Trimming removed 5 bases from V and 2 bases from J; junction bases left unmatched: 3. This CDR3 is 15 amino acids long. Germline V CDR1 and CDR2: MDHEN, SYDVKM. CDR3 loop: CASSQGGTGANVLTF. CDR3 in DNA: TGTGCCAGCAGTCAAGGGGGCACTGGGGCCAACGTCCTGACTTTC. The complete variable domain, with remaining parts taken from reference TRBV28 and TRBJ2-6, reads DVKVTQSSRYLVKRTGEKVFLECVQDMDHENMFWYRQDPGLGLRLIYFSYDVKMKEKGDIPEGYSVSREKKERFSLILESASTNQTSMYLCASSQGGTGANVLTFGAGSRLTVL.

The rearrangement uses TRBV7-3 and TRBJ1-1; D is unclear. Trimming took 0 bases from V and 1 from J, leaving 9 bases between them. CDR1 and CDR2 from the germline V gene are SGHTA and FQGTGA. CDR3 length: 15 residues. CDR3 loop: CASSLTYAGNTEAFF. CDR3 nucleotide sequence: TGTGCCAGCAGCTTAACTTATGCCGGGAACACTGAAGCTTTCTTT.

Relative to its sample, this clone is medium-sized. The rearrangement uses TRBV6-1 and TRBJ2-7; the D is unclear. CDR1 is MNHNS and CDR2 is SASEGT in the germline V gene. CDR3 length: 11 amino acids. Trimming pared 0 bases from V and 9 bases from J, leaving 6 bases between. The CDR3 spells CASSEATGQYF. The CDR3 DNA is TGTGCCAGCAGTGAAGCCACGGGGCAGTACTTC.

This chain joins TRBV27 and TRBJ2-1; no clear D. CDR3 length: 12 amino acids. Germline assignment: CDR1 MNHEY and CDR2 SMNVEV (reference sequence). V was clipped by 4 bases and J by 6 bases, with 7 bases between them. The CDR3 nucleotides are TGTGCCAGCAGTTCGCCCGCCAATGAGCAGTTCTTC. Amino acids: CASSSPANEQFF.

J is TRBJ2-3 and V is TRBV28; 9 bases are shared with TRBD1. CDR1 is MDHEN and CDR2 is SYDVKM in the germline V gene. Trimming cost V 7 bases and J 6 bases; bases outside gene matches: 11. This CDR3 is built from 15 residues. CDR3 region: CASTSGDRVFDTQYF. The CDR3 DNA follows: TGTGCCAGCACCTCAGGGGACAGGGTTTTCGATACGCAGTATTTT.

This chain connects TRBV28 to TRBJ2-1; D might be TRBD1 (5 bases). V lost 2 bases, J lost 9 bases, and 8 bases lay in between. This CDR3 has 12 residues. Germline assignment: CDR1 MDHEN and CDR2 SYDVKM. This chain's CDR3 is CASSLIRGEQFF. CDR3 bases: TGTGCCAGCAGTTTAATAAGGGGTGAGCAGTTCTTC.

This chain connects TRBV9 to TRBJ2-3; 9 nucleotides agree with TRBD2. Germline V gene lookup returns CDR1 SGDLS and CDR2 YYNGEE. With V trimmed by 4 bases and J by 5 bases, 11 bases remained unmatched. There are 16 residues in the CDR3. CDR3 in amino acids: CASSPSRGGAGDTQYF. CDR3 sequence (DNA): TGTGCCAGCAGCCCATCTCGCGGGGGGGCAGGAGATACGCAGTATTTT.

The chain recombines TRBV7-2 with TRBJ2-2; D unclear. The CDR3 totals 13 residues. The germline V gene has CDR1 SGHTA and CDR2 FQGNSA. V gave up 4 bases and J gave up 2 bases, with 5 bases separating them. CDR3 DNA: TGTGCCAGCAGCTCCTCAAACACCGGGGAGCTGTTTTTT. Its translation is CASSSSNTGELFF.

CDR3 sequence: CASSPRRETQYF. In DNA form, the CDR3 reads TGTGCCAGCAGCCCCCGTCGCGAGACCCAGTACTTC. This rearrangement joins TRBV7-2 to TRBJ2-5; D gene unclear. Germline CDR1 and CDR2: SGHTA and FQGNSA. Trimming left V 5 bases short and J 5 bases short, with 9 bases between. The CDR3 has 12 amino acids.

The chain employs TRBV18 and TRBJ1-2; TRBD1 matches 9 bases. Germline V gene data show CDR1 as KGHSH and CDR2 as LQKENI. V shed 1 base and J 8 bases; nucleotides not matched to a gene: 8. CDR3 length: 15 amino acids. The DNA of the CDR3 is TGTGCCAGCTCACCACTCGACAGGGGGAGAGGAGGCTACACCTTC. This translates into CASSPLDRGRGGYTF.

This rearrangement joins TRBV19 to TRBJ2-3; 9 bases align to TRBD1. V was clipped by 6 bases and J by 4 bases; unmatched bases: 8. CDR3 length: 15 amino acids. Germline V gene data show CDR1 as LNHDA and CDR2 as SQIVND (reference sequence). The CDR3 protein is CASSWRTGVADTQYF. DNA for the CDR3: TGTGCCAGTAGCTGGAGGACAGGGGTGGCAGATACGCAGTATTTT.

This clone has a handful of counts. This chain joins TRBV30 and TRBJ2-3; D remains ambiguous. This CDR3 contains 14 residues. Trimming left V 2 bases short and J 1 base short, with 10 bases between. Germline CDR1 GTSNPN, CDR2 SVGIG (reference sequence). The CDR3 DNA reads TGTGCCTGGAGTAATAACTTCCGCACAGATACGCAGTATTTT. Amino acids: CAWSNNFRTDTQYF.

The gene calls are TRBV6-5 and TRBJ2-3; D perhaps matches TRBD1 (5 bases). The germline gives CDR1 MNHEY, CDR2 SVGAGI. The CDR3 loop spans 11 amino acids. Trimming stripped 8 bases from V and 13 bases from J, with 16 bases between. CDR3 in DNA: TGTGCCAGCTCATCCGGGCTAGGGGAGTATTTT. Translation: CASSSGLGEYF.

Only a few counts were recorded for this clone. The rearrangement uses TRBV28 and TRBJ1-2; no definite D call. Germline CDR1 reads MDHEN; CDR2 reads SYDVKM. The germline V and J ends were trimmed by 2 bases and 5 bases, with 9 bases remaining between them. The CDR3 sequence is 13 residues long. The CDR3 coding sequence is TGTGCCAGCAGTTTAGAGGCAAGTTATGGCTACACCTTC. Protein: CASSLEASYGYTF.

The chain uses TRBV18 and TRBJ2-1; the match to TRBD2 covers 7 bases. Germline V gene data show CDR1 as KGHSH and CDR2 as LQKENI. V lost 1 base to trimming and J lost 7 bases; unmatched junction nucleotides: 7. The CDR3 contains 15 residues. For the CDR3, the DNA is TGTGCCAGCTCACCACGGGGAGGGGCGGCTAATGAGCAGTTCTTC. Its protein product is CASSPRGGAANEQFF.